Listed here are 28 T cell receptor beta chains from one sample, sequenced in a study of graft-versus-host responses after intestinal transplantation (dated by TCRdb to 2020 to 2023). To isolate intraepithelial and lamina propria lymphocytes from graft specimens, dithiothreitol, EDTA incubations and collagenase D digestion were used. Libraries were built with the immunoSEQ multiplex PCR assay. As stored in TCRdb, this immuneACCESS dataset retains in-frame rearrangements with V and J assigned. A fraction of the clones does not appear; measured against another copy, unresolved V genes explain less than half of the discrepancy, and the remainder lacks a known reason. In this sample the table shows 15,000 to 20,000 clones, around 83% of which occur a single time. The top ten hold about 4% of the sample. Sequencing was performed on ileum tissue, taken approximately 590 days after intestinal transplantation. These receptors were taken from a human patient who received an intestinal transplant, so some T cells may come from the graft donor.

The rearrangement links TRBV21-1 to TRBJ2-1; the table assigns TRBD1, which was not confirmed against the DNA. TRBV21-1 is a known pseudogene. CDR3 length: 17 amino acids. For the CDR3, the DNA is TGTGCCAGCAGCGTAGAGGACACAGGGGGCGTTAGGAATGAGCAGTTCTTC. It codes for CASSVEDTGGVRNEQFF.

The chain uses TRBV7-6 and TRBJ2-6, with D unclear. The CDR3 is made up of 13 amino acids. The V and J ends lost 5 bases and 0 bases respectively, with 2 bases between them. The germline V gene encodes CDR1 SGHVS and CDR2 FNYEAQ. The CDR3 sequence is CASSDSGANVLTF. The CDR3 DNA reads TGTGCCAGCAGCGACTCTGGGGCCAACGTCCTGACTTTC.

The gene calls are TRBV21-1 and TRBJ2-7. TRBV21-1 is noted as a pseudogene. The CDR3 spans 16 residues. CDR3 protein: CASSGHLATVLDEQYF. Written as DNA, the CDR3 is TGTGCCAGCAGTGGTCATTTAGCTACAGTGTTAGACGAGCAGTACTTC.

The V call is TRBV10-2, the J call TRBJ2-2, with D perhaps TRBD1 (6 bases). The CDR3 length is 13 residues. Germline-derived CDR1 and CDR2 are WSHSY and SAAADI. V lost 9 bases and J 4 bases, leaving 12 bases between the germline ends. This chain's CDR3 is CARRKDSTGELFF. The CDR3 DNA reads as TGCGCCAGAAGGAAGGACAGCACCGGGGAGCTGTTTTTT.

The J gene is TRBJ1-1, the V gene TRBV2; TRBD1 is a possible D gene (6 bases). Trimming stripped 9 bases from V and 0 bases from J, with 14 bases between. There are 14 residues in the CDR3. Germline CDR1 reads SNHLY; CDR2 reads FYNNEI. This CDR3 reads CASTSQGMNTEAFF. The CDR3 DNA reads TGTGCCAGTACCTCCCAGGGGATGAACACTGAAGCTTTCTTT.

CDR3 sequence reads: CASGPPGGRSSGNTIYF. CDR3 DNA sequence: TGTGCTAGTGGTCCTCCGGGGGGTCGGTCCTCTGGAAACACCATATATTTT. The chain combines TRBV12-5 with TRBJ1-3, with TRBD1 as a possible D gene (5 bases). Germline lookup yields CDR1 LGHNT and CDR2 FRNRAP. Trimming removed 5 bases at V and 0 bases at J, with 17 bases between. CDR3 length: 17 residues.

This rearrangement joins TRBV14 to TRBJ2-5; perhaps TRBD1 as D (5 bases). Germline CDR1 SGHDN, CDR2 FVKESK. This CDR3 comprises 19 residues. V lost 0 bases and J 5 bases, leaving 25 bases between the germline ends. This chain's CDR3 is CASSQDGHTRGDRVETQYF. Here the CDR3 DNA reads TGTGCCAGCAGCCAAGACGGACATACCCGAGGAGATCGGGTCGAGACCCAGTACTTC.

This chain links TRBV9 with TRBJ1-4; D remains unclear. The CDR3 runs to 17 residues. V shed 0 bases and J shed 6 bases, with 18 bases lying between them. Germline V lookup: CDR1 SGDLS, CDR2 YYNGEE. This CDR3 is CASSVGLMGFADEKLFF. CDR3 nucleotide sequence: TGTGCCAGCAGCGTAGGTCTAATGGGTTTTGCGGATGAAAAACTGTTTTTT.

The chain is built from TRBV2 and TRBJ2-3; the D is unclear. CDR3 length: 12 residues. The germline V gene has CDR1 SNHLY and CDR2 FYNNEI. V was clipped by 7 bases and J by 3 bases, with 8 bases between them. The CDR3 reads CASNGLTDTQYF. CDR3 sequence (DNA): TGTGCCAGCAATGGGCTGACAGATACGCAGTATTTT.

The J gene is TRBJ1-5, the V gene TRBV5-6; D ambiguous. CDR1 SGHDT and CDR2 YYEEEE come from the germline V gene. Trimming cost V 0 bases and J 4 bases, with 11 bases left between them. The CDR3 length is 15 residues. CDR3 nucleotides: TGTGCCAGCAGCTTGGGCCCCCTCGGGAATCAGCCCCAGCATTTT. Its translation is CASSLGPLGNQPQHF. Variable domain in full (rest from reference TRBV5-6 and TRBJ1-5): DAGVTQSPTHLIKTRGQQVTLRCSPKSGHDTVSWYQQALGQGPQFIFQYYEEEERQRGNFPDRFSGHQFPNYSSELNVNALLLGDSALYLCASSLGPLGNQPQHFGDGTRLSIL.

The chain employs TRBV15 and TRBJ2-2; 7 bases fit TRBD1. Germline lookup yields CDR1 LNHNV and CDR2 YYDKDF (reference sequence). This CDR3 has 15 residues. J was trimmed by 2 bases and V by 3 bases; bases with no gene match: 3. The CDR3 is CATSRGDRNTGELFF. DNA for the CDR3: TGTGCCACCAGCAGGGGGGACAGAAACACCGGGGAGCTGTTTTTT.

The chain couples TRBV6-1 to TRBJ1-5; D is uncertain. The V end was cut by 1 base, the J end by 6 bases, with 7 bases between. The germline CDR1 and CDR2 sequences are MNHNS and SASEGT. The CDR3 covers 13 residues. CDR3 amino acids: CASSEERTQPQHF. The DNA for the CDR3 is TGTGCCAGCAGTGAAGAAAGGACTCAGCCCCAGCATTTT.

The J gene is TRBJ2-2, the V gene TRBV11-2, with D tentatively TRBD1 (6 bases). Germline CDR1 SGHAT, CDR2 FQNNGV. The V and J ends lost 2 bases and 6 bases respectively, with 10 bases between them. CDR3 size: 14 residues. Here the CDR3 reads CASSLYRDPGELFF. In nucleotides, the CDR3 is TGTGCCAGCAGCTTATACAGGGACCCCGGGGAGCTGTTTTTT.

DNA for the CDR3: TGTGCCAGCAGCCGACTAGCGGGAAGCTCCTACGAGCAGTACTTC. Translated: CASSRLAGSSYEQYF. This sequence joins TRBV6-5 and TRBJ2-7; 11 bases match TRBD2. Germline V gene lookup returns CDR1 MNHEY and CDR2 SVGAGI. With V trimmed by 6 bases and J by 0 bases, 4 bases remained unmatched. The CDR3 covers 15 residues.

The chain links TRBV11-2 to TRBJ1-4; 9 bases line up with TRBD1. V lost 5 bases and J lost 8; bases outside the gene matches: 6. This CDR3 comprises 14 residues. CDR1 and CDR2 (germline): SGHAT, FQNNGV. CDR3 nucleotide sequence: TGTGCCAGCAGCATGACAGGGGGTTGGGAAAAACTGTTTTTT. It encodes CASSMTGGWEKLFF.

This clone showed up just a few times. The chain joins TRBV12-5 to TRBJ1-2; TRBD1 agrees at 10 bases. CDR3 length: 13 amino acids. The V gene end was trimmed by 5 bases and the J gene end by 5 bases; junction bases not matched to a gene: 2. Germline values: CDR1 LGHNT, CDR2 FRNRAP. The CDR3 spells CASGRTGGYGYTF. CDR3 bases: TGTGCTAGTGGTAGGACAGGGGGGTATGGCTACACCTTC.

V is TRBV7-6 and J is TRBJ1-2, with D perhaps matching TRBD1 (6 bases). The V end lost 5 bases, the J end lost 4 bases, and 11 bases lay between the germline ends. The CDR3 is 13 amino acids. The germline CDR1 and CDR2 sequences are SGHVS and FNYEAQ. CDR3 in amino acids: CASSPSGAYGYTF. In DNA, the CDR3 is TGTGCCAGCAGCCCCTCGGGGGCCTATGGCTACACCTTC.

CDR3 sequence: CASSVWRGEEKYNEQFF. The DNA for the CDR3 is TGTGCCAGCAGCGTATGGCGGGGGGAGGAGAAATACAATGAGCAGTTCTTC. This rearrangement joins TRBV9 to TRBJ2-1; the match to TRBD2 covers 8 bases. Germline V CDR1 and CDR2: SGDLS, YYNGEE. This CDR3 contains 17 residues. V gave up 1 base and J gave up 4 bases; unmatched junction bases: 10.

The chain recombines TRBV21-1 with TRBJ1-6. TRBV21-1 is shown as a pseudogene. The CDR3 loop spans 17 amino acids. CDR3 sequence reads: CASNIRLGESYNSPLHF. In DNA, the CDR3 is TGTGCCAGCAACATTCGTTTGGGGGAATCCTATAATTCACCCCTCCACTTT.

V and J are TRBV5-1 and TRBJ2-2, with D perhaps TRBD2 (6 bases). The V gene lost 6 bases and the J gene lost 0 bases, with 12 bases spanning the gap. This CDR3 has 15 residues. The germline V gene encodes CDR1 SGHRS and CDR2 YFSETQ. CDR3 nucleotides: TGCGCCAGCAACTCGGACTACGCGAACACCGGGGAGCTGTTTTTT. It codes for CASNSDYANTGELFF.

The chain employs TRBV11-2 and TRBJ1-2; TRBD1 is a possible D gene (6 bases). The CDR3 covers 14 residues. Germline V gives CDR1 SGHAT, CDR2 FQNNGV. The V and J ends lost 4 bases and 7 bases respectively, with 16 bases between them. The CDR3 protein is CASSSGGRHTGYTF. DNA for the CDR3: TGTGCCAGCAGCTCGGGGGGCCGGCATACTGGCTACACCTTC.

The chain has TRBV11-2 and TRBJ1-2; unclear D gene. CDR1 and CDR2 (germline): SGHAT, FQNNGV. The CDR3 loop spans 13 amino acids. The ends were cut back, 1 base at V and 6 bases at J, with 9 bases in the middle. The CDR3 region is CASSLASDHGYTF. The CDR3 coding sequence is TGTGCCAGCAGCTTAGCTTCGGACCATGGCTACACCTTC.

This chain links TRBV5-8 with TRBJ2-5; maybe TRBD1 (5 bases). Judging by the DNA end, TRBJ2-7 fits better; the J call may be wrong. Germline V gene lookup returns CDR1 SGHTS and CDR2 YDEGEE. The CDR3 extends over 13 amino acids. The CDR3 bases are TGTGCCAGCAGCCATCAGGGTACCGACGAGCAGTACTTC. Protein product: CASSHQGTDEQYF.

The chain links TRBV18 to TRBJ2-7, with D possibly TRBD1 on 6 matching bases. Trimming removed 4 bases from V and 2 bases from J, with 12 bases in between. Germline CDR1 and CDR2: KGHSH and LQKENI. The CDR3 totals 14 residues. For the CDR3, the DNA is TGTGCCAGCTCACTCAAGACAGGCACCTACGAGCAGTACTTC. Translated: CASSLKTGTYEQYF.

V is TRBV5-1 and J is TRBJ1-2; D gene ambiguous. CDR3 length: 14 amino acids. Trimming cost V 4 bases and J 2 bases, with 12 bases left between them. Germline-derived CDR1 and CDR2 are SGHRS and YFSETQ. The CDR3 here is CASSADPTNYGYTF. CDR3 nucleotide sequence: TGCGCCAGCAGCGCGGACCCCACCAACTATGGCTACACCTTC. The full variable domain, in which reference TRBV5-1 and TRBJ1-2 provide the parts outside the CDR3, is KAGVTQTPRYLIKTRGQQVTLSCSPISGHRSVSWYQQTPGQGLQFLFEYFSETQRNKGNFPGRFSGRQFSNSRSEMNVSTLELGDSALYLCASSADPTNYGYTFGSGTRLTVV.

This sequence joins TRBV29-1 and TRBJ2-7; D not resolved. Germline V lookup: CDR1 SQVTM, CDR2 ANQGSEA. The V gene lost 6 bases and the J gene lost 3 bases, with 9 bases spanning the gap. CDR3 length: 11 residues. CDR3 region: CSVGKDYEQYF. CDR3 DNA sequence: TGCAGCGTAGGCAAGGACTACGAGCAGTACTTC.

This clone was detected a few times. The chain recombines TRBV30 with TRBJ2-7, with D possibly matching TRBD1 (6 bases). Germline V gives CDR1 GTSNPN, CDR2 SVGIG (reference sequence). This CDR3 comprises 19 residues. V lost 2 bases and J lost 7, with 33 bases in between. The chain's CDR3 is CAWSSARDNALAISTEQYF. In nucleotides, the CDR3 is TGTGCCTGGAGTTCCGCTCGGGACAATGCGTTGGCCATTTCTACGGAGCAGTACTTC.

This clone came up once. The genes are TRBV19 and TRBJ1-5; the D gene is possibly TRBD1 (6 bases). The germline CDR1 and CDR2 sequences are LNHDA and SQIVND (reference sequence). This CDR3 has 17 residues. V dropped 1 base and J dropped 1 base, with 14 bases sitting between them. CDR3 nucleotide sequence: TGTGCCAGTAGTATAGGGCAGGGGATGACGAGCAATCAGCCCCAGCATTTT. This sequence encodes CASSIGQGMTSNQPQHF.